This T cell receptor (beta chain) derives from a study of PD-1 blockade in classical Hodgkin lymphoma. General study points: Those patients who began receiving nivolumab less than 1 year after ASCT had lower diversity, and they were excluded. Baseline TCR diversity was reportedly lower in newly diagnosed patients than in healthy donors. It was reported as lower still in relapsed/refractory patients.

This sample's time point: cycle 4 day 1 (C4D1), after 5 to 7 weeks of nivolumab. Brentuximab vedotin exposure varied among the patients, all of whom had relapsed after autologous stem cell transplantation. When best responses were assessed, they were complete response, partial response or progressive disease. Trimming left V 2 bases short and J 2 bases short, with 16 bases between. Germline lookup yields CDR1 MNHNS and CDR2 SASEGT. CDR3 length: 16 amino acids. The repertoire was sequenced with immunoSEQ multiplex PCR; TCRdb's copy has only in-frame clones and lacks some. Here the sample spans some 110,000 clones, roughly 89% being singletons. As for this clone: The antigen is not known.

The chain links TRBV6-1 to TRBJ2-7; tentatively, D is TRBD2 (5 bases). This TCR was sampled from a human donor with classical Hodgkin lymphoma. The specimen was peripheral blood mononuclear cells (PBMCs), collected before the fourth cycle of nivolumab. CDR3 amino acids: CASSESSSGPPYEQYF. CDR3 coding DNA: TGTGCCAGCAGTGAATCCTCGAGCGGACCTCCCTACGAGCAGTACTTC.